Each of the 9 T cell receptor beta chains below was sequenced from the same sample in a study of T cell clones after liver transplantation. Repertoires were generated with immunoSEQ multiplex PCR, while TCRdb's copy carries only in-frame clones and drops some. The sample records about 100,000 clones, around 86% being singletons. The sample consisted of CD4+ T cells from blood, taken before liver transplant. The source of these receptors is a human donor who received a liver transplant.

This chain joins TRBV7-8 and TRBJ1-1; D perhaps matches TRBD1 (5 bases). Between the trimmed V and J ends, which lost 5 bases and 1 base, there was a span of 11 bases. The germline V gene has CDR1 SGHVS and CDR2 FQNEAQ. The CDR3 is made up of 14 amino acids. CDR3 residues: CASSRGTANTEAFF. The CDR3 nucleotides are TGTGCCAGCAGCAGAGGGACGGCGAACACTGAAGCTTTCTTT.

The chain combines TRBV19 with TRBJ1-2; 7 nucleotides line up with TRBD1. This CDR3 has 12 amino acids. Trimming took 5 bases from V and 3 from J; bases not matched to a gene: 0. Germline lookup yields CDR1 LNHDA and CDR2 SQIVND (reference sequence). The CDR3 spells CASSGTDYGYTF. In DNA form, the CDR3 reads TGTGCCAGTAGTGGGACAGACTATGGCTACACCTTC.

V is TRBV4-1 and J is TRBJ2-7; 10 nucleotides agree with TRBD2. The V gene's germline CDR1 is MGHRA and CDR2 YSYEKL. The V and J ends lost 3 bases and 7 bases, in that order; junction bases with no gene match: 12. The CDR3 extends over 16 amino acids. The CDR3, as DNA: TGCGCCAGCAGCCACCCTAGCGGGGGCCGGCTTTGGGAGCAGTACTTC. Protein product: CASSHPSGGRLWEQYF.

This clone was recorded only once. CDR3 coding DNA: TGTGCCAGCACAACAGGGGGCGTGAAGGGCTACACCTTC. Translation: CASTTGGVKGYTF. The J gene is TRBJ1-2, the V gene TRBV2; the match to TRBD1 covers 9 bases. The V gene end was trimmed by 7 bases and the J gene end by 8 bases; junction bases not matched to a gene: 8. Germline assignment: CDR1 SNHLY and CDR2 FYNNEI. This CDR3 comprises 13 residues.

The chain joins TRBV6-5 to TRBJ2-7; tentatively, D is TRBD1 (6 bases). From germline, CDR1 is MNHEY and CDR2 SVGAGI. Trimming took off 0 bases at V and 4 bases at J, with 13 bases between the two ends. The CDR3 spans 15 residues. In DNA, the CDR3 is TGTGCCAGCAGTTACTCGATTAAACAGGGTTACGAGCAGTACTTC. This sequence encodes CASSYSIKQGYEQYF.

The chain is built from TRBV9 and TRBJ1-1; D is possibly TRBD1 (6 bases). The CDR3 is made up of 17 amino acids. The germline V and J ends were trimmed by 2 bases and 3 bases, with 20 bases remaining between them. CDR1 is SGDLS, CDR2 YYNGEE, per germline. The CDR3 DNA follows: TGTGCCAGCAGCGTTGACGGGAGGGGGAGTTGGGACACTGAAGCTTTCTTT. It specifies CASSVDGRGSWDTEAFF.

The rearrangement uses TRBV13 and TRBJ2-1, with TRBD2 matching over 9 bases. The CDR3 sequence is 18 residues long. V gave up 5 bases and J gave up 9 bases; unmatched junction bases: 20. In germline, CDR1 is PRHDT, CDR2 FYEKMQ (reference sequence). The CDR3 DNA is TGTGCCAGCAGCCCCCGTTCTGGATTTAGCGGGGGTAGTGGTGAGCAGTTCTTC. Translation: CASSPRSGFSGGSGEQFF.

The CDR3 nucleotides read TGTGCCAGCCTACCGGACAGGAACTACGAGCAGTACTTC. This sequence encodes CASLPDRNYEQYF. V is TRBV2 and J is TRBJ2-7, with 7 bases matching TRBD1. Losses at the gene ends were 8 bases for V and 3 bases for J; bases not matched to a gene: 7. The CDR3 has 13 amino acids. Germline loops: CDR1 SNHLY, CDR2 FYNNEI.

V usage is TRBV7-9 and J usage is TRBJ2-3; D may match TRBD1 or TRBD2 (6 bases each). Trimming left V 3 bases short and J 1 base short, with 14 bases between. CDR1 and CDR2 (germline): SEHNR, FQNEAQ (reference sequence). This CDR3 contains 16 residues. The CDR3 region is CASSFGGPPGTDTQYF. Here the CDR3 DNA reads TGTGCCAGCAGCTTTGGGGGGCCCCCTGGCACAGATACGCAGTATTTT.